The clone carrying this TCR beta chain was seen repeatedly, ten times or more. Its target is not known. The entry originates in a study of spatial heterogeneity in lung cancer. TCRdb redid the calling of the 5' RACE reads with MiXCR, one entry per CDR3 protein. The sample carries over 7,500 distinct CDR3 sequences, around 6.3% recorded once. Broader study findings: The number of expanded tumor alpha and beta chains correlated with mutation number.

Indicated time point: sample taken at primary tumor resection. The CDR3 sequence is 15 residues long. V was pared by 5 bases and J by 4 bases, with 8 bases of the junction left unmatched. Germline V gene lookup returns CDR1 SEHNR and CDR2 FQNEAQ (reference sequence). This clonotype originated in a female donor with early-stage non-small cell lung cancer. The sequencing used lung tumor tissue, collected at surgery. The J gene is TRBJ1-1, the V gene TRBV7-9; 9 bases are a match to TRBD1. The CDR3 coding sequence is TGTGCCAGCAGCCGAGCGACAGGGGGGGCCACTGAAGCTTTCTTT. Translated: CASSRATGGATEAFF.